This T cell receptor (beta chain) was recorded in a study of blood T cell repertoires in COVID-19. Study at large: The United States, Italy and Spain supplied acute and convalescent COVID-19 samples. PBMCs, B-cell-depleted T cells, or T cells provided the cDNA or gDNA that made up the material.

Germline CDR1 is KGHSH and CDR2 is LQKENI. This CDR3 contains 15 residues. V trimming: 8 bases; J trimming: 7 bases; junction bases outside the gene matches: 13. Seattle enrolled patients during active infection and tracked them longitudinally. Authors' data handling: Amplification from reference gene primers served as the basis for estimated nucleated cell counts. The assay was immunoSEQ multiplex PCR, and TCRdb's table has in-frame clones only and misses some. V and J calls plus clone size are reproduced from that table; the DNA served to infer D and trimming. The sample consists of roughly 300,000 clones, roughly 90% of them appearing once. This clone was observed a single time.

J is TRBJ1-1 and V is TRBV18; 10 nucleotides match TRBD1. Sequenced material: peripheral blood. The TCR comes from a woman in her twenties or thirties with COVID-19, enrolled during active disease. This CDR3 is CASQRGQGEYGEAFF. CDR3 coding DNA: TGTGCCAGCCAACGAGGACAGGGGGAGTACGGTGAAGCTTTCTTT.